Given below is one T cell receptor (beta chain) in context. This clonotype was counted many times. What this receptor recognizes is not known. The sample holds no much larger clone one base away, and base qualities are not on file. Lymph node samples were obtained from the axillary draining lymph nodes of breast cancer patients. The data stem from a study of breast tumors, draining lymph nodes, adjacent tissues (dated by TCRdb to the mid-2010s). For the wider study: TCR beta repertoires were compared across tumor, adjacent nontumor tissue and axillary lymph nodes obtained from breast cancer patients. In human breast cancer, the study set out to evaluate how tumor, surrounding tissue and draining lymph node repertoires relate to one another and whether T cells may move between these sites.

Per the germline V gene, SNHLY is the CDR1 and FYNNEI is the CDR2. Trimmed from V: 5 bases; trimmed from J: 3 bases; junction bases lacking a gene match: 4. The CDR3 sequence holds 16 residues, the cysteine and phenylalanine included. The sequence is cut down to CDR3 DNA, 48 bases in frame from base 1. Study-level results and caveats: Tumor T-cell repertoires showed less diversity than lymph node repertoires and more diversity than nontumor tissue repertoires, and tumor T-cell repertoires showed preferential V and J gene usage. The data were considered consistent with the idea that most tumor T cells come from the lymph node and then expand in tumor tissue. Tumor and nontumor tissue repertoires were found to be significantly more similar in luminal-like than in basal-like breast cancer. Rather than being directly demonstrated, the conclusion that tumor T cells originate in lymph nodes was presented as consistent with a hypothesis.

The sequencer listed for this sample is Illumina HiSeq 2000. TCR beta chain libraries were generated through multiplex PCR amplification. High-throughput sequencing was used to analyze the amplified TCR beta chain products. TCRdb itself trimmed the public reads at Q25 with fastp, ran MiXCR and retained productive beta chains. CDR3 protein duplicates are merged, each entry listing the most common genes and DNA. Here the sample has 100,000 to 150,000 distinct CDR3 sequences; just under 20% occur a single time. Roughly 3.5% of the sample rests with the top ten. The clonotype originates from a female donor with breast cancer. Some clones in this sample may be carry-over from other donors' samples. The specimen was axillary lymph node tissue. The chain uses TRBV2 and TRBJ2-2, with 12 junctional bases fitting TRBD2. The DNA reads TGTGCCAGCAGTCTACTAGCGGGGGGCGACACCGGGGAGCTGTTTTTT. This sequence encodes CASSLLAGGDTGELFF.